The present T cell receptor beta chain was sequenced within a study of blood T cells in healthy people across ages. Study in general: The template switching approach captured approximately one barcoded beta molecule for every two T cells. General study results and limits: Strong correlation linked observed beta diversity and percent naive T cells.

Points on this clonotype: Antigen unknown.

Healthy Caucasians from Russia aged about 6 to 95 served as donors. Isolation of PBMCs gave at least 7 million cells per sample. A sample-barcoded 5' primer and a J-beta primer mix were used in a second PCR of roughly 7 to 11 cycles. A single record per CDR3 protein comes from TCRdb applying MiXCR to the 5' RACE reads. The sample includes about 640,000 distinct CDR3 sequences, 58% of them seen just once. There are 14 residues in the CDR3. V was trimmed by 4 bases and J by 2 bases, leaving 12 bases between them. Looked up from germline, CDR1 is SGDLS and CDR2 is YYNGEE. The V call is TRBV9, the J call TRBJ1-2; TRBD1 is a possible D gene (5 bases). Sequenced: blood. This receptor was taken from a man in his 60s in good health. The CDR3 nucleotides are TGTGCCAGCAGCCCGGGACCGGACAACTATGGCTACACCTTC. Translated, it gives CASSPGPDNYGYTF.